This record concerns one TCR beta chain sequence. Its antigen is unknown. What was sequenced were expressed TCRB transcripts, since all of the isolated RNA had been reverse transcribed. Clones were read by immunoSEQ multiplex PCR, and TCRdb kept only the in-frame ones, dropping some. This table has about 180,000 clones, approximately 13% appearing once. On average, the one heparinised blood draw given by each donor was about 116 mL. The sample originates from a study of beta chain features in type 1 diabetes. Study results and limitations: HLA effects on TCRB rearrangement stayed unresolved here. When VDJ junctions were examined, type 1 diabetes patients showed fewer insertions and more deletions.

Trimming took 2 bases from V and 2 from J, leaving 16 bases between them. This CDR3 comprises 16 residues. Germline V gene lookup returns CDR1 SNHLY and CDR2 FYNNEI. The specimen sequenced was central memory CD4+ T cells from blood. The origin of this receptor is a young woman in good health. This sequence joins TRBV2 and TRBJ2-7, with D tentatively TRBD2 (6 bases). The CDR3 region is CASSENGGRGPYEQYF. CDR3 DNA sequence: TGTGCCAGCAGTGAAAACGGCGGGCGGGGTCCCTACGAGCAGTACTTC.